These 21 T cell receptor beta chains share one sample of origin, sequenced in a study of CD8 T cells in ankylosing spondylitis. MiXCR, run by TCRdb on the 5' RACE reads, gives a single entry per CDR3 protein. This sample has around 150,000 distinct CDR3 sequences, with about 16% found just once. Input material: blood, either unsorted or a sorted T cell fraction (not recorded which). These receptor sequences come from a male donor with ankylosing spondylitis or in good health (not recorded which).

The chain uses TRBV7-2 and TRBJ2-3; unclear D gene. The CDR3 spans 15 residues. V lost 5 bases, J lost 0 bases, and 12 bases lay in between. Germline values: CDR1 SGHTA, CDR2 FQGNSA. For the CDR3, the DNA is TGTGCCAGCAGCCCCCTGGGCGGCAGCACAGATACGCAGTATTTT. This sequence encodes CASSPLGGSTDTQYF.

The gene calls are TRBV5-6 and TRBJ2-1, with TRBD2 matching over 11 bases. The germline gives CDR1 SGHDT, CDR2 YYEEEE. This CDR3 spans 15 amino acids. V was pared by 2 bases and J by 8 bases, with 6 bases of the junction left unmatched. The CDR3 region has the DNA TGTGCCAGCAGCTTACCGGGACTAGCGGTCCATGAGCAGTTCTTC. Its translation: CASSLPGLAVHEQFF.

This clonotype was observed a handful of times. The V and J genes are TRBV20-1 and TRBJ2-3; the D gene is possibly TRBD2 (6 bases). The CDR3 sequence is 16 residues long. V was pared by 6 bases and J by 2 bases, with 21 bases between. Germline V CDR1 and CDR2: DFQATT, SNEGSKA (reference sequence). In nucleotides, the CDR3 is TGCAGTGCCAGTACCTTTGGCGGGGTGCTCACAGATACGCAGTATTTT. Translated: CSASTFGGVLTDTQYF.

This clonotype was picked up a small number of times. CDR3 amino acids: CASSLAGEKFF. The CDR3 DNA is TGTGCCAGCAGTTTAGCGGGAGAGAAGTTCTTC. V is TRBV12-3 or TRBV12-4 and J is TRBJ2-1; maybe TRBD2 (5 bases). V was pared by 0 bases and J by 14 bases, with 8 bases between. This CDR3 comprises 11 residues.

This clonotype was seen many times. The chain recombines TRBV5-1 with TRBJ2-5; 9 bases are a match to TRBD2. The germline gives CDR1 SGHRS, CDR2 YFSETQ. J was trimmed by 7 bases and V by 4 bases; bases with no gene match: 8. The CDR3 is made up of 14 amino acids. The CDR3: CASSDTSGRGTQYF. As DNA, the CDR3 is TGCGCCAGCAGCGATACTAGCGGGCGCGGGACCCAGTACTTC.

The V and J genes are TRBV29-1 and TRBJ2-3, with a tentative D call TRBD2 (6 bases). Germline CDR1 reads SQVTM; CDR2 reads ANQGSEA. CDR3 length equals 13 residues. V lost 3 bases and J lost 6, with 13 bases in between. The CDR3 loop is CSVDPGAPDTQYF. The CDR3 nucleotides are TGCAGCGTTGATCCGGGAGCCCCGGATACGCAGTATTTT.

This clonotype was found many times. V usage is TRBV20-1 and J usage is TRBJ2-7, with TRBD1 as a possible D gene (5 bases). Germline V CDR1 and CDR2: DFQATT, SNEGSKA (reference sequence). Trimming removed 0 bases from V and 5 bases from J, with 17 bases in between. This CDR3 has 15 residues. The CDR3 is CSARDWAGRHNEQYF. In DNA, the CDR3 is TGCAGTGCTAGAGATTGGGCAGGGCGTCATAACGAGCAGTACTTC.

This clonotype was counted between two and nine times. A junction boundary mismatches the germline segment, possibly from a read error. The chain has TRBV20-1 and TRBJ2-1; TRBD2 agrees at 7 bases. This CDR3 comprises 17 residues. CDR1 is DFQATT, CDR2 SNEGSKA, per germline (reference sequence). The CDR3 region has the DNA TGCTGTGCTAGAGATTTGGCTAGCGGAGCCTCCTACAATGAGCAGTTCTTC. Its protein is CCARDLASGASYNEQFF.

The V call is TRBV11-2, the J call TRBJ1-5; D unclear. CDR1 is SGHAT, CDR2 FQNNGV, per germline. The length of the CDR3 is 16 residues. Trimming took 2 bases from V and 0 from J, leaving 11 bases between them. The CDR3 protein is CASSLPRGYSNQPQHF. CDR3 in DNA: TGTGCCAGCAGCTTACCTCGAGGTTATAGCAATCAGCCCCAGCATTTT.

At least ten counts were recorded for this clonotype. The rearrangement uses TRBV20-1 and TRBJ1-6, with a possible D match to TRBD1 (6 bases). The CDR3 length is 13 residues. Trimming stripped 8 bases from V and 4 bases from J, with 12 bases between. Looked up from germline, CDR1 is DFQATT and CDR2 is SNEGSKA (reference sequence). The CDR3 spells CSLSGQYNSPLHF. CDR3 DNA: TGCAGTCTCTCCGGACAGTATAATTCACCCCTCCACTTT.

Concerning this clonotype: This may be a read error, as it is one base from a much larger clone. The CDR3 protein is CASSSAGQGLNGQFF. DNA for the CDR3: TGTGCCAGCAGTTCAGCGGGACAGGGGTTGAATGGGCAGTTCTTC. The chain has TRBV12-3 or TRBV12-4 and TRBJ2-1, with 10 bases matching TRBD1. This CDR3 comprises 15 residues.

This chain joins TRBV6-1 and TRBJ2-1, with 7 bases aligning to TRBD2. V lost 9 bases, J lost 7 bases, and 18 bases stayed unmatched. Germline CDR1 reads MNHNS; CDR2 reads SASEGT. The CDR3 contains 16 residues. This CDR3 is CASSRVLTMGGNEQFF. CDR3 sequence (DNA): TGTGCCAGTAGCAGGGTCTTGACAATGGGAGGGAATGAGCAGTTCTTC.

This clonotype was picked up many times. The chain has TRBV29-1 and TRBJ2-3, with 13 bases fitting TRBD2. Germline V gene data show CDR1 as SQVTM and CDR2 as ANQGSEA. V trimming: 2 bases; J trimming: 4 bases; junction bases outside the gene matches: 12. The CDR3 runs to 18 residues. As DNA, the CDR3 is TGCAGCGTTGAAAACGGACTAGCGGGAGTACGGGGGGCAGATACGCAGTATTTT. Its translation: CSVENGLAGVRGADTQYF.

The chain has TRBV20-1 and TRBJ2-7, with 9 nucleotides matching TRBD2. Germline values: CDR1 DFQATT, CDR2 SNEGSKA (reference sequence). Trimming at V came to 6 bases and at J to 4 bases, leaving 10 bases not matched to a gene. The length of the CDR3 is 14 residues. The CDR3 bases are TGCAGTGCCACCCACGAGACTAGCGGATACGAGCAGTACTTC. Translated: CSATHETSGYEQYF.

The chain's CDR3 is CSARALAQDTQYF. DNA for the CDR3: TGCAGTGCTAGAGCACTAGCCCAAGATACGCAGTATTTT. The rearrangement joins TRBV20-1 to TRBJ2-3, with a tentative D call TRBD2 (6 bases). There are 13 residues in the CDR3. CDR1 is DFQATT, CDR2 SNEGSKA, per germline (reference sequence). Trimming removed 1 base at V and 5 bases at J, with 10 bases between.

A few counts support this clonotype. The chain is built from TRBV30 and TRBJ2-7; D is possibly TRBD2 (5 bases). The CDR3 length is 14 residues. Trimming left V 0 bases short and J 0 bases short, with 9 bases between. Germline V gene lookup returns CDR1 GTSNPN and CDR2 SVGIG (reference sequence). CDR3 nucleotide sequence: TGTGCCTGGAGTGTACTAGGGCTCTCCTACGAGCAGTACTTC. As protein: CAWSVLGLSYEQYF.

The sample holds a few counts of this clonotype. This chain links TRBV28 with TRBJ2-4; no firm D call. The CDR3 has 14 residues. The germline V gene has CDR1 MDHEN and CDR2 SYDVKM. Between the trimmed V and J ends, which lost 6 bases and 3 bases, there was a span of 12 bases. CDR3 protein: CASSLLGYKNIQYF. CDR3 in DNA: TGTGCCAGCAGCCTACTGGGTTACAAAAACATTCAGTACTTC.

This clonotype has ten or more counts. V is TRBV9 and J is TRBJ1-3, with no clear D. Germline CDR1 SGDLS, CDR2 YYNGEE. Trimming took 6 bases from V and 4 from J, leaving 11 bases between them. The CDR3 contains 13 residues. The CDR3 coding sequence is TGTGCCAGCACCGCGGATTCCGGAAACACCATATATTTT. Its protein is CASTADSGNTIYF. The variable domain in full, completed from reference TRBV9 and TRBJ1-3, reads DSGVTQTPKHLITATGQRVTLRCSPRSGDLSVYWYQQSLDQGLQFLIQYYNGEERAKGNILERFSAQQFPDLHSELNLSSLELGDSALYFCASTADSGNTIYFGEGSWLTVV.

Only a few counts were recorded for this clonotype. The DNA for the CDR3 is TGTGCCAGCAGCAGCCCCTTCGCGGGAGAGGAAGAGACCCAGTACTTC. It codes for CASSSPFAGEEETQYF. J is TRBJ2-5 and V is TRBV28; 7 positions agree with TRBD2. Germline V gene lookup returns CDR1 MDHEN and CDR2 SYDVKM. The CDR3 has 16 residues. V was pared by 6 bases and J by 3 bases, with 13 bases of the junction left unmatched.

This chain connects TRBV7-2 to TRBJ2-7; 10 nucleotides agree with TRBD2. The CDR3 length is 14 residues. CDR1 SGHTA and CDR2 FQGNSA come from the germline V gene. The V segment lost 4 bases and the J segment 2 bases; nucleotides outside the gene matches: 2. This chain's CDR3 is CASSWTSGTYEQYF. Here the CDR3 DNA reads TGTGCCAGCAGCTGGACTAGCGGTACCTACGAGCAGTACTTC.

Here the CDR3 reads CSALNSKGLSSYNEQFF. CDR3 DNA sequence: TGCAGTGCTCTCAACTCAAAGGGACTTAGCTCCTACAATGAGCAGTTCTTC. V usage is TRBV20-1 and J usage is TRBJ2-1, with D maybe TRBD2 (6 bases). The V end lost 5 bases, the J end lost 0 bases, and 20 bases lay between the germline ends. The CDR3 is made up of 17 amino acids. The germline V gene has CDR1 DFQATT and CDR2 SNEGSKA (reference sequence).